Listed here is a single T cell receptor (beta chain). Its antigen is not known. V was clipped by 2 bases and J by 4 bases, with 21 bases between them. The germline V gene has CDR1 MNHEY and CDR2 SVGEGT. The CDR3 runs to 18 residues. This specimen belongs to a study of human T cells and chemical hapten exposure. The wider study: The patient population, which was mostly female, had alopecia areata, totalis or universalis. General observations from the study: High-frequency TCRs, those above 1 in 1000, stayed the same after DPC sensitization.

Stated time point: pre-sensitization, week 0. As to treatment: therapeutic diphenylcyclopropenone sensitization with weekly scalp DPC. TCRdb re-analysed the RACE reads in MiXCR, keeping a single row per CDR3 protein. The data show more than 300,000 distinct CDR3 sequences, with around 5.5% seen just once and around 8.6% held by the top ten. The source is a woman under 30 with alopecia areata. Some clones in this sample may be carry-over from other donors' samples. J is TRBJ1-5 and V is TRBV6-2 or TRBV6-3; D unclear. Specimen: whole blood, collected in connection with sensitization to the hapten diphenylcyclopropenone (DPC). CDR3 bases: TGTGCCAGCAGTTACCTCTCCTCCGCCGGGCGGATAAATCAGCCCCAGCATTTT. Protein: CASSYLSSAGRINQPQHF.